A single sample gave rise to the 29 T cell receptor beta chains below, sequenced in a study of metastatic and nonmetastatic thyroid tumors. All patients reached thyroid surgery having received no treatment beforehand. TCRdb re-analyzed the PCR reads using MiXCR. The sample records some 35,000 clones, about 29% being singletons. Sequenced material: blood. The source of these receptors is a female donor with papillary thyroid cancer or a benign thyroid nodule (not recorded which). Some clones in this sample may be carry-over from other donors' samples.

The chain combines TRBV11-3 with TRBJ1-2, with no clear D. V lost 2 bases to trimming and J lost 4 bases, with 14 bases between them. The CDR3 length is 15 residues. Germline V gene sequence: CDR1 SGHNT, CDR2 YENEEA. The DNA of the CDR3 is TGTGCCAGCAGCTTAATTGCGGGGTTCGGCTATGGCTACACCTTC. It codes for CASSLIAGFGYGYTF.

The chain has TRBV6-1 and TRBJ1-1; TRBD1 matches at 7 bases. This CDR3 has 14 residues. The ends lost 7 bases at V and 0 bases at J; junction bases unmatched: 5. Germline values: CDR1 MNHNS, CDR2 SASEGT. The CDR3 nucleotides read TGTGCCAGCATGGCCGGGACAGTGAACACTGAAGCTTTCTTT. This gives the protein CASMAGTVNTEAFF.

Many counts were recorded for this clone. The CDR3 DNA reads as TGTGCCAGTAGTATCGGTAGTTTAGGGAACACTGAAGCTTTCTTT. Its protein product is CASSIGSLGNTEAFF. The chain employs TRBV19 and TRBJ1-1; D is ambiguous. The CDR3 is 15 residues long. Per germline, CDR1 LNHDA and CDR2 SQIVND (reference sequence). Trimming stripped 3 bases from V and 1 base from J, with 12 bases between.

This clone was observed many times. CDR3 coding DNA: TGTGCCAGTAGTACCGGCTGGACAGATACGCAGTATTTT. It yields the protein CASSTGWTDTQYF. V usage is TRBV19 and J usage is TRBJ2-3; no firm D call. The CDR3 is 13 residues long. CDR1 and CDR2 (germline): LNHDA, SQIVND (reference sequence). Trimming pared 4 bases from V and 3 bases from J, leaving 8 bases between.

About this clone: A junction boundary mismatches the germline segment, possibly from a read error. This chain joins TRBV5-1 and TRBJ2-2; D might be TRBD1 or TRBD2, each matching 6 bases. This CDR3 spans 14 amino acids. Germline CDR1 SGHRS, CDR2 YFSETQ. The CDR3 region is CASSLDRGNWEVFF. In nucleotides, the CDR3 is TGCGCCAGCAGCTTGGATAGGGGGAACTGGGAGGTGTTTTTT. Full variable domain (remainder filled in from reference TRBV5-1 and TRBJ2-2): KAGVTQTPRYLIKTRGQQVTLSCSPISGHRSVSWYQQTPGQGLQFLFEYFSETQRNKGNFPGRFSGRQFSNSRSEMNVSTLELGDSALYLCASSLDRGNWEVFFGEGSRLTVL.

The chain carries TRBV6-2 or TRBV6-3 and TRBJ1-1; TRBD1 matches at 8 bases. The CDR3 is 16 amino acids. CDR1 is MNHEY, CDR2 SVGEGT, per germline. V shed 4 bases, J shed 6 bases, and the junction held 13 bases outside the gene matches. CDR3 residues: CASSLTGVGVNSEAFF. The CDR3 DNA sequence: TGTGCCAGCAGTTTGACAGGGGTTGGGGTCAACTCTGAAGCTTTCTTT.

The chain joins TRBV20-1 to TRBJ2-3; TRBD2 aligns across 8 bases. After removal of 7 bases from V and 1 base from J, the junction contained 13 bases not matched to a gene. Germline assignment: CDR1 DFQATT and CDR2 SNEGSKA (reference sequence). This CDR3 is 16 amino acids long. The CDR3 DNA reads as TGCAGTGGAGTCCAATCGGGAGGGTGTGGCACAGATACGCAGTATTTT. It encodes CSGVQSGGCGTDTQYF.

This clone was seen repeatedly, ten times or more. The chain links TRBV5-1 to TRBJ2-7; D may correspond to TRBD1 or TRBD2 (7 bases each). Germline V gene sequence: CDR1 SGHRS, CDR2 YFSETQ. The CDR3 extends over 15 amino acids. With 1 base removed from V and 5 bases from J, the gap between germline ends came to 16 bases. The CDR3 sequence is CASSLSKQGRDEQYF. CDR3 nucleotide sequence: TGCGCCAGCAGCTTGTCAAAACAGGGGAGGGACGAGCAGTACTTC.

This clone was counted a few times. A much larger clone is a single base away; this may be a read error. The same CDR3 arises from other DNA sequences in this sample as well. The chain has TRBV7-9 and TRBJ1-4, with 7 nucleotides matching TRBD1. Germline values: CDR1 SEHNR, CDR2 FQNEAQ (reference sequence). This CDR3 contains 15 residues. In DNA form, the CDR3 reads TGTGCCAGCAGCCCCCCCGGGACAGCGAATGAAAAGCTGTTTTTT. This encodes CASSPPGTANEKLFF.

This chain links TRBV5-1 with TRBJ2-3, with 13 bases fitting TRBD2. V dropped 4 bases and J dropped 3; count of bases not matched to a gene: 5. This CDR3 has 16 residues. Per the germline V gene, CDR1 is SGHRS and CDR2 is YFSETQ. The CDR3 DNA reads TGCGCCAGCAGCCCGGAACTAGCGGGAGGGACAGATACGCAGTATTTT. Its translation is CASSPELAGGTDTQYF.

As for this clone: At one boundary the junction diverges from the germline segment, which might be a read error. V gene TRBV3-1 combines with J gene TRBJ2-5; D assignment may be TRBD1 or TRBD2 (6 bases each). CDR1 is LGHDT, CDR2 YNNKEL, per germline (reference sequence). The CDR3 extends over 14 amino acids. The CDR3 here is CASSPSTGAVTEYF. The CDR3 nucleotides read TGTGCCAGCAGCCCCTCGACGGGGGCGGTGACCGAGTACTTC.

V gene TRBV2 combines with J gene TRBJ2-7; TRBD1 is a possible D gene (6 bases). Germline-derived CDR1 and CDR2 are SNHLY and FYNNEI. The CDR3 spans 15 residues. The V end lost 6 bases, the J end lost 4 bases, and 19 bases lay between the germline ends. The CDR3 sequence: CASRQGCYYFYEQYF. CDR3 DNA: TGTGCCAGCAGGCAGGGGTGTTATTACTTTTACGAGCAGTACTTC. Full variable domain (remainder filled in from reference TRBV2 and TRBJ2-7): EPEVTQTPSHQVTQMGQEVILRCVPISNHLYFYWYRQILGQKVEFLVSFYNNEISEKSEIFDDQFSVERPDGSNFTLKIRSTKLEDSAMYFCASRQGCYYFYEQYFGPGTRLTVT.

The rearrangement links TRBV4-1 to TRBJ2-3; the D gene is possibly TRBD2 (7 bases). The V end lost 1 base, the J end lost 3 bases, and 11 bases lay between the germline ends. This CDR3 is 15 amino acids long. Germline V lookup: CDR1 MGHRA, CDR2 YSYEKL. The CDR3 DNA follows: TGCGCCAGCAGCCAAGGAGAGGGGGGGACAGATACGCAGTATTTT. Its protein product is CASSQGEGGTDTQYF.

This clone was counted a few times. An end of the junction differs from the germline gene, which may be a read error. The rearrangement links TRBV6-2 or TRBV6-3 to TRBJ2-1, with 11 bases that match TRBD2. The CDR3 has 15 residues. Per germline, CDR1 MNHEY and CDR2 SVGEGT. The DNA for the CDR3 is TGTGCCAGCAGTTTGACTAGCGGGGATTACAATGAGCAGCTCTTC. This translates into CASSLTSGDYNEQLF.

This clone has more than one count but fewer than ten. The CDR3 DNA reads TGTGCCAGCAGTTTATACCGACTAGAACCCGGGGAGCTGTTTTTT. This sequence encodes CASSLYRLEPGELFF. J is TRBJ2-2 and V is TRBV28, with D possibly matching TRBD2 (6 bases). The germline V and J ends were trimmed by 1 base and 6 bases, with 12 bases remaining between them. This CDR3 has 15 amino acids. Germline CDR1 is MDHEN and CDR2 is SYDVKM.

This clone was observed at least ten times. The CDR3: CASSHRDKDYEQYF. The DNA of the CDR3 is TGCGCCAGCAGTCACCGGGACAAGGACTACGAGCAGTACTTC. The gene calls are TRBV4-1 and TRBJ2-7; tentatively, D is TRBD1 (6 bases). Looked up from germline, CDR1 is MGHRA and CDR2 is YSYEKL. The CDR3 length is 14 residues. V was pared by 6 bases and J by 3 bases, with 15 bases between.

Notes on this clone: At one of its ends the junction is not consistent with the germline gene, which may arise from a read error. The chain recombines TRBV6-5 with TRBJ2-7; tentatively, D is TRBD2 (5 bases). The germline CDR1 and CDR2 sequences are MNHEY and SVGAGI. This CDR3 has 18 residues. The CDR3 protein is CANSYRPSDKLEAYEQYF. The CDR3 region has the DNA TGTGCCAACAGTTACCGTCCCTCGGATAAGCTGGAGGCATACGAGCAGTACTTC.

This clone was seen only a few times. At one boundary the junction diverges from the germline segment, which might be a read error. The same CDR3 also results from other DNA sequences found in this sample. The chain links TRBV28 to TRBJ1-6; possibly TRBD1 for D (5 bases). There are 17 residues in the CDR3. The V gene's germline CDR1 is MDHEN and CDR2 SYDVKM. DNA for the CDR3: TGTGCCACACGGAGGGAGCAGGGAAGCTCCTATAACTCACCCCTCCACTTT. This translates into CATRREQGSSYNSPLHF. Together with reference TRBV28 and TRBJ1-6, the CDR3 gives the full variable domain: DVKVTQSSRYLVKRTGEKVFLECVQDMDHENMFWYRQDPGLGLRLIYFSYDVKMKEKGDIPEGYSVSREKKERFSLILESASTNQTSMYLCATRREQGSSYNSPLHFGNGTRLTVT.

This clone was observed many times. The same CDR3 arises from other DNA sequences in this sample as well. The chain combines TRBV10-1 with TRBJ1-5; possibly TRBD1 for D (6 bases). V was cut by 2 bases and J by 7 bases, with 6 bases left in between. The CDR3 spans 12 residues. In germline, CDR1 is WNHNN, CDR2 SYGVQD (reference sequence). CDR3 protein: CASSETGQPQHF. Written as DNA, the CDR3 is TGCGCCAGCAGTGAGACAGGGCAGCCCCAGCATTTT.

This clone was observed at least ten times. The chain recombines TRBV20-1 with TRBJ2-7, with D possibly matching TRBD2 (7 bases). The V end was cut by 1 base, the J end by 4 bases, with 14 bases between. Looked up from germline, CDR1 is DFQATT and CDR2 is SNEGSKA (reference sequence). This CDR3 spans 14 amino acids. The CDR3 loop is CSARGGRGGYEQYF. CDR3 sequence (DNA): TGCAGTGCTAGAGGGGGCAGGGGAGGGTACGAGCAGTACTTC.

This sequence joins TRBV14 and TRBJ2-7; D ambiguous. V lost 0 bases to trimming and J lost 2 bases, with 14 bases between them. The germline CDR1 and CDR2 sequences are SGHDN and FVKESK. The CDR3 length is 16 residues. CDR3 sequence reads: CASSQDLAQVAYEQYF. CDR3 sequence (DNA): TGTGCCAGCAGCCAAGATCTCGCCCAGGTGGCCTACGAGCAGTACTTC.

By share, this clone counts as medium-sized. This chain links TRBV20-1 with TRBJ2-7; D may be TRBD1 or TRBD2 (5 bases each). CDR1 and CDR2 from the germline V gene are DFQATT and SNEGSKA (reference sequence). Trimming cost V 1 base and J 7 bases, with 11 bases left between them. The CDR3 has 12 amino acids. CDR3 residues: CSARGGSREQYF. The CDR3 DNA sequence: TGCAGTGCTAGAGGGGGGTCGAGGGAGCAGTACTTC.

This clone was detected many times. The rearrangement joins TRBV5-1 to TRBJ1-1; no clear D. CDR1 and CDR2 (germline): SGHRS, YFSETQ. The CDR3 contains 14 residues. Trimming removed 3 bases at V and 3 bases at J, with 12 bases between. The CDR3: CASSSNRIHTEAFF. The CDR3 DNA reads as TGCGCCAGCAGCTCCAACCGGATCCACACTGAAGCTTTCTTT.

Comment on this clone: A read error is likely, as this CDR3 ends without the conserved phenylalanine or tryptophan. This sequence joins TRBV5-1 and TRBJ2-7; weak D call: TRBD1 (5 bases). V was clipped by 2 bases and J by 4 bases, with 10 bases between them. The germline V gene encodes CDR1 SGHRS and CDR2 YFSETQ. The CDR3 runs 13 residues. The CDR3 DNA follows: TGCGCCAGCAGCTTTGCAGCAGGGTACGAGCAGTACCTC. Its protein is CASSFAAGYEQYL.

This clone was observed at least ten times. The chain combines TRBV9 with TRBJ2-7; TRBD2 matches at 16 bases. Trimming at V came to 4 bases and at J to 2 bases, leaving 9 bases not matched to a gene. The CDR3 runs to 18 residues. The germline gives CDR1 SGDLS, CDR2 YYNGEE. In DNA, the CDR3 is TGTGCCAGCAGCCCAGGGGGGACTAGCGGGAGGGCCCCCTACGAGCAGTACTTC. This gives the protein CASSPGGTSGRAPYEQYF.

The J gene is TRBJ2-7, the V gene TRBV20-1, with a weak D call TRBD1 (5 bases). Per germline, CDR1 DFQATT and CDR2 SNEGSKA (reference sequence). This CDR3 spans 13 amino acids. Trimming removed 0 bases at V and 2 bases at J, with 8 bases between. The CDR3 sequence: CSARDLDTYEQYF. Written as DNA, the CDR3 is TGCAGTGCTAGAGATCTGGACACCTACGAGCAGTACTTC.

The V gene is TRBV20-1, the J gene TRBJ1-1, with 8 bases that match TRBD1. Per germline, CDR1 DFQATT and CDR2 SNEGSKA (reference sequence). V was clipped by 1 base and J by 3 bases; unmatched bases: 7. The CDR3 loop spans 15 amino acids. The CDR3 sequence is CSARGLQGGDTEAFF. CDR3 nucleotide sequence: TGCAGTGCTAGAGGACTACAGGGGGGAGACACTGAAGCTTTCTTT.

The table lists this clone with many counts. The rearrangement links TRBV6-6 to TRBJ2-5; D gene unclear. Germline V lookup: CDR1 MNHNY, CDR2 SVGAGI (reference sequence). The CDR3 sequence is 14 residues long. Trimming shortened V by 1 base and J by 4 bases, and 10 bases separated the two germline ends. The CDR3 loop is CASSYFRDPETQYF. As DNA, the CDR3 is TGTGCCAGCAGTTACTTCCGAGACCCAGAGACCCAGTACTTC.

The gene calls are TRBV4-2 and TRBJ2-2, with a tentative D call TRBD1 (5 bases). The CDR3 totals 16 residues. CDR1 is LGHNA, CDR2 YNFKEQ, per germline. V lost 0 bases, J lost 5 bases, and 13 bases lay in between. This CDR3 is CASSQEVRASTGELFF. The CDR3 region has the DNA TGTGCCAGCAGCCAAGAGGTCAGGGCCTCTACCGGGGAGCTGTTTTTT.